This T cell receptor (beta chain) is from a study of blood T cell repertoires in COVID-19. Study context: Nucleic acid was either cDNA or gDNA, and it came from T cells, B-cell-depleted T cells, or PBMCs.

In the source study's methods: For nucleated cells, counts were estimated from reference gene primer amplification. Clones were sequenced by immunoSEQ multiplex PCR, and TCRdb holds only the in-frame ones, with some missing. The V and J calls and the clone size are those of that table, but D and trimming were determined from the DNA. The sample has 25,000 to 30,000 clones, less than 85% seen once. J gave up 9 bases and V 4 bases, and 5 bases lay outside the gene matches. Looked up from germline, CDR1 is SNHLY and CDR2 is FYNNEI. The CDR3 contains 15 residues. This sequence was found in an elderly man with active or convalescent COVID-19. Sequencing used peripheral blood. The rearrangement links TRBV2 to TRBJ2-1, with TRBD2 identical over 14 bases. In nucleotides, the CDR3 is TGTGCCAGCAGTGGGACTAGCGGGGGGAGTGGTGAGCAGTTCTTC. Translated: CASSGTSGGSGEQFF.